These 30 T cell receptor beta chains were all obtained from the same sample, sequenced in a study of T cell responses to AZD1222 COVID-19 vaccine. Some clones are missing from TCRdb's copy, which holds only in-frame ones; the method was immunoSEQ multiplex PCR. The profile shows about 120,000 clones, 80% to 90% of them singletons. Sequencing was performed on peripheral blood, taken on day 0 of MenACWY control vaccination. These receptor sequences come from an adult in good health.

CDR3 amino acids: CASSLGESSGNTIYF. CDR3 in DNA: TGCGCCAGCAGCTTGGGGGAAAGCTCTGGAAACACCATATATTTT. This rearrangement joins TRBV5-1 to TRBJ1-3; D remains ambiguous. The germline V gene encodes CDR1 SGHRS and CDR2 YFSETQ. V gave up 0 bases and J gave up 0 bases, with 7 bases separating them. There are 15 residues in the CDR3.

The chain recombines TRBV2 with TRBJ1-4; D is ambiguous. Deletions cut 4 bases from V and 0 bases from J, with 6 bases between. CDR3 length equals 14 residues. Germline CDR1 and CDR2: SNHLY and FYNNEI. The CDR3 here is CASSGFPTNEKLFF. CDR3 nucleotides: TGTGCCAGCAGTGGATTCCCAACTAATGAAAAACTGTTTTTT.

This clone turned up a few times. V is TRBV5-1 and J is TRBJ1-6; 7 bases map to TRBD1. Germline V gene sequence: CDR1 SGHRS, CDR2 YFSETQ. The CDR3 consists of 15 residues. V was clipped by 0 bases and J by 9 bases; unmatched bases: 6. The CDR3 spells CASSLEQGNGSPLHF. In DNA, the CDR3 is TGCGCCAGCAGCTTGGAACAGGGGAACGGTTCACCCCTCCACTTT.

The V call is TRBV7-8, the J call TRBJ1-2; 7 bases align to TRBD1. This CDR3 comprises 14 residues. The germline V gene encodes CDR1 SGHVS and CDR2 FQNEAQ. Trimming cost V 2 bases and J 2 bases; bases outside gene matches: 2. The CDR3 reads CASSLSGGNYGYTF. The CDR3 coding sequence is TGTGCCAGCAGCTTATCAGGGGGGAACTATGGCTACACCTTC.

The V and J genes are TRBV5-1 and TRBJ2-1; TRBD1 matches 7 bases. Trimming took 3 bases from V and 6 from J; bases not matched to a gene: 9. The V gene's germline CDR1 is SGHRS and CDR2 YFSETQ. The CDR3 has 15 amino acids. CDR3 nucleotides: TGCGCCAGCAGCTCCCAGCTGACAGGGTTCAATGAGCAGTTCTTC. Translating gives CASSSQLTGFNEQFF.

V is TRBV19 and J is TRBJ2-7, with a weak D call TRBD2 (6 bases). CDR3 length: 13 residues. CDR1 LNHDA and CDR2 SQIVND come from the germline V gene (reference sequence). V was trimmed by 5 bases and J by 7 bases, leaving 15 bases between them. The CDR3 protein is CASSPGLQREQYF. Written as DNA, the CDR3 is TGTGCCAGTAGTCCGGGACTCCAGCGAGAGCAGTACTTC.

The gene calls are TRBV4-3 and TRBJ2-5; no clear D. Per the germline V gene, CDR1 is LGHNA and CDR2 is YSLEER. The CDR3 has 15 residues. V was clipped by 3 bases and J by 5 bases, with 16 bases between them. The CDR3 here is CASSHSTDSKETQYF. The DNA for the CDR3 is TGCGCCAGCAGCCACTCCACCGATTCGAAGGAGACCCAGTACTTC.

The chain couples TRBV5-1 to TRBJ1-1; 7 positions match TRBD1. CDR1 SGHRS and CDR2 YFSETQ come from the germline V gene. This CDR3 has 14 amino acids. The trim removed 0 bases at V and 11 bases at J, leaving 10 bases unmatched. The CDR3 DNA sequence: TGCGCCAGCAGCTTGGGCCAGGGGGTAGGTGGGGCTTTCTTT. Its translation is CASSLGQGVGGAFF. The whole variable domain, remainder taken from reference TRBV5-1 and TRBJ1-1, is KAGVTQTPRYLIKTRGQQVTLSCSPISGHRSVSWYQQTPGQGLQFLFEYFSETQRNKGNFPGRFSGRQFSNSRSEMNVSTLELGDSALYLCASSLGQGVGGAFFGQGTRLTVV.

The CDR3 DNA reads as TGCGCCAGCTCCTTCGGGCAGGGCGGTTATGGCTACACCTTC. This sequence encodes CASSFGQGGYGYTF. The gene calls are TRBV10-2 and TRBJ1-2; possibly TRBD1 for D (5 bases). This CDR3 region has 14 residues. Trimming took off 8 bases at V and 5 bases at J, with 18 bases between the two ends. CDR1 is WSHSY and CDR2 is SAAADI in the germline V gene.

This sequence joins TRBV9 and TRBJ1-2; TRBD1 matches 9 bases. Germline V CDR1 and CDR2: SGDLS, YYNGEE. The CDR3 runs to 14 residues. V shed 4 bases and J 8 bases; nucleotides not matched to a gene: 9. The CDR3 loop reads CASSRGTGIGGYTF. CDR3 in DNA: TGTGCCAGCAGCCGAGGGACAGGGATCGGCGGCTACACCTTC. Looking up the rest from reference TRBV9 and TRBJ1-2 gives the full variable domain: DSGVTQTPKHLITATGQRVTLRCSPRSGDLSVYWYQQSLDQGLQFLIQYYNGEERAKGNILERFSAQQFPDLHSELNLSSLELGDSALYFCASSRGTGIGGYTFGSGTRLTVV.

The chain employs TRBV4-3 and TRBJ2-7; 9 positions match TRBD1. The CDR3 totals 15 residues. Germline V gives CDR1 LGHNA, CDR2 YSLEER. V trimming: 0 bases; J trimming: 3 bases; junction bases outside the gene matches: 3. CDR3 protein: CASSQEGTGIYEQYF. CDR3 nucleotides: TGCGCCAGCAGCCAAGAGGGGACAGGGATCTACGAGCAGTACTTC.

The J gene is TRBJ1-2, the V gene TRBV4-2; D may be TRBD1 (6 bases). The CDR3 loop spans 16 amino acids. V was pared by 1 base and J by 4 bases, with 16 bases between. CDR1 and CDR2 from the germline V gene are LGHNA and YNFKEQ. CDR3 coding DNA: TGTGCCAGCAGCCAAGGCGGGGGCCGGGCGGGCTATGGCTACACCTTC. Amino acids: CASSQGGGRAGYGYTF.

CDR3 sequence: CASSLLGDNSPLHF. In DNA, the CDR3 is TGCGCCAGCAGCTTGCTAGGGGACAATTCACCCCTCCACTTT. The chain combines TRBV5-1 with TRBJ1-6, with D possibly TRBD1 on 5 matching bases. Between the trimmed V and J ends, which lost 1 base and 7 bases, there was a span of 9 bases. Germline V CDR1 and CDR2: SGHRS, YFSETQ. The CDR3 has 14 residues.

As concerns this clone: In the same sample, other DNA sequences code for this CDR3. The rearrangement joins TRBV18 to TRBJ2-3, with TRBD1 matching over 10 bases. This CDR3 comprises 15 residues. The germline V gene encodes CDR1 KGHSH and CDR2 LQKENI. Trimming took 3 bases from V and 1 from J; bases not matched to a gene: 1. The CDR3 bases are TGTGCCAGCTCACCTGGGACAGGGGGCACAGATACGCAGTATTTT. It is translated as CASSPGTGGTDTQYF.

This clone has only a few counts. The genes are TRBV24-1 and TRBJ2-5; D perhaps matches TRBD2 (5 bases). This CDR3 spans 18 amino acids. Germline V lookup: CDR1 KGHDR, CDR2 SFDVKD. The V end was cut by 3 bases, the J end by 5 bases, with 24 bases between. The CDR3 spells CATSDPRVRSARVETQYF. The CDR3 DNA sequence: TGTGCCACCAGTGATCCCCGAGTTAGGTCCGCGCGGGTGGAGACCCAGTACTTC.

The V call is TRBV3-1 (or the pseudogene TRBV3-2), the J call TRBJ1-1; 7 nucleotides line up with TRBD1. CDR1 and CDR2 (germline): LGHDT, YNNKEL (reference sequence). The CDR3 is made up of 16 amino acids. Germline trimming cut 5 bases from V and 1 base from J; bases unmatched to any gene: 10. The CDR3 reads CASSKIGTGANTEAFF. The CDR3 coding sequence is TGTGCCAGCAGCAAGATCGGAACAGGGGCGAACACTGAAGCTTTCTTT.

J is TRBJ1-6 and V is TRBV7-9; D is ambiguous. V lost 5 bases, J lost 8 bases, and 13 bases lay in between. Looked up from germline, CDR1 is SEHNR and CDR2 is FQNEAQ (reference sequence). CDR3 length: 14 amino acids. The CDR3 bases are TGTGCCAGCAGCCTCGGTTCCGGGGATTCACCCCTCCACTTT. Translating it yields CASSLGSGDSPLHF. Full variable domain (outside the CDR3, taken from reference TRBV7-9 and TRBJ1-6): DTGVSQNPRHKITKRGQNVTFRCDPISEHNRLYWYRQTLGQGPEFLTYFQNEAQLEKSRLLSDRFSAERPKGSFSTLEIQRTEQGDSAMYLCASSLGSGDSPLHFGNGTRLTVT.

This chain uses TRBV10-3 with TRBJ1-5, with 8 bases fitting TRBD1. J gave up 3 bases and V 4 bases, and 2 bases lay outside the gene matches. The CDR3 loop spans 14 amino acids. CDR1 and CDR2 from the germline V gene are ENHRY and SYGVKD. This CDR3 is CAISGTGNNQPQHF. CDR3 in DNA: TGTGCCATCAGTGGGACAGGGAACAATCAGCCCCAGCATTTT.

The chain recombines TRBV29-1 with TRBJ1-2, with D possibly being TRBD1 (5 bases). The germline CDR1 and CDR2 sequences are SQVTM and ANQGSEA. V dropped 0 bases and J dropped 2 bases, with 13 bases sitting between them. The CDR3 consists of 15 residues. CDR3 in amino acids: CSVEDPTVINYGYTF. In DNA, the CDR3 is TGCAGCGTTGAAGATCCGACAGTGATCAACTATGGCTACACCTTC.

This clone was seen once. The same CDR3 is also encoded by other DNA sequences in this sample. The chain employs TRBV25-1 and TRBJ1-1, with 10 positions matching TRBD1. Germline V lookup: CDR1 MGHDK, CDR2 SYGVNS. J was trimmed by 4 bases and V by 4 bases; bases with no gene match: 3. The CDR3 is made up of 14 amino acids. CDR3 DNA sequence: TGTGCCAGCAGTGGACAGGGGGCTGGCACTGAAGCTTTCTTT. It translates to CASSGQGAGTEAFF.

The chain employs TRBV3-1 (or the pseudogene TRBV3-2) and TRBJ2-3, with 9 bases identical to TRBD2. CDR3 length: 17 amino acids. Losses at the gene ends were 4 bases for V and 2 bases for J; bases not matched to a gene: 10. Per the germline V gene, CDR1 is LGHDT and CDR2 is YNNKEL (reference sequence). DNA of the CDR3: TGTGCCAGCAGCCCGCGGGGCGGGGGGGGCTTCACAGATACGCAGTATTTT. This encodes CASSPRGGGGFTDTQYF.

The rearrangement uses TRBV24-1 and TRBJ1-2; no clear D gene. CDR3 length: 13 residues. Deletions cut 3 bases from V and 5 bases from J, with 9 bases between. Germline CDR1 KGHDR, CDR2 SFDVKD. In nucleotides, the CDR3 is TGTGCCACCAGTGATCACTCAGCGTATGGCTACACCTTC. Translation gives CATSDHSAYGYTF.

The rearrangement links TRBV7-9 to TRBJ1-4; TRBD1 matches at 11 bases. The CDR3 extends over 16 amino acids. Germline V gene sequence: CDR1 SEHNR, CDR2 FQNEAQ (reference sequence). V trimming: 5 bases; J trimming: 7 bases; junction bases outside the gene matches: 9. The DNA of the CDR3 is TGTGCCAGCAGCCCCGGGACAGGGGGGACTTCTGAAAAACTGTTTTTT. Protein product: CASSPGTGGTSEKLFF.

J is TRBJ2-3 and V is TRBV6-2 or TRBV6-3; TRBD2 matches 9 bases. CDR1 is MNHEY, CDR2 SVGEGT, per germline. The CDR3 is 15 residues long. V was pared by 2 bases and J by 15 bases, with 15 bases of the junction left unmatched. The CDR3 loop reads CASSYRAGETSGNYF. The CDR3 nucleotides read TGTGCCAGCAGTTACCGGGCAGGGGAGACTAGCGGTAATTATTTT.

The genes are TRBV7-6 and TRBJ2-3, with D unresolved. The germline V gene has CDR1 SGHVS and CDR2 FNYEAQ. Trimming stripped 5 bases from V and 2 bases from J, with 20 bases between. CDR3 length: 17 residues. This chain's CDR3 is CASSPLSGHESTDTQYF. CDR3 coding DNA: TGTGCCAGCAGCCCCCTCTCCGGCCACGAATCCACAGATACGCAGTATTTT.

The rearrangement uses TRBV28 and TRBJ1-1, with TRBD1 as a possible D gene (6 bases). Germline CDR1 and CDR2: MDHEN and SYDVKM. CDR3 size: 15 residues. The V and J ends lost 9 bases and 0 bases respectively, with 17 bases between them. The CDR3 sequence: CASSTRDTVNTEAFF. DNA for the CDR3: TGTGCCAGTAGTACTCGGGACACTGTGAACACTGAAGCTTTCTTT.

This chain joins TRBV7-2 and TRBJ2-3; D may be TRBD1 (6 bases). The germline gives CDR1 SGHTA, CDR2 FQGNSA. This CDR3 has 14 amino acids. Trimming left V 0 bases short and J 2 bases short, with 6 bases between. CDR3 sequence reads: CASSLAGHTDTQYF. CDR3 nucleotides: TGTGCCAGCAGCTTAGCGGGACACACAGATACGCAGTATTTT. Using reference TRBV7-2 and TRBJ2-3 for the parts outside the CDR3, the full variable domain is GAGVSQSPSNKVTEKGKDVELRCDPISGHTALYWYRQSLGQGLEFLIYFQGNSAPDKSGLPSDRFSAERTGGSVSTLTIQRTQQEDSAVYLCASSLAGHTDTQYFGPGTRLTVL.

The genes are TRBV9 and TRBJ2-1, with D possibly being TRBD2 (6 bases). The germline gives CDR1 SGDLS, CDR2 YYNGEE. V gave up 3 bases and J gave up 7 bases, with 17 bases separating them. The CDR3 runs 15 residues. CDR3 nucleotide sequence: TGTGCCAGCAGCGGTACCGGGACTCCCATTAATGAGCAGTTCTTC. Its translation: CASSGTGTPINEQFF.

V and J are TRBV7-7 and TRBJ2-2; no firm D call. Germline CDR1 SSHAT, CDR2 FNYEAQ (reference sequence). V lost 3 bases and J lost 2, with 7 bases in between. This CDR3 is 14 amino acids long. For the CDR3, the DNA is TGTGCCAGCAGCTTGGTTAGAAACACCGGGGAGCTGTTTTTT. Its translation is CASSLVRNTGELFF.

CDR3 amino acids: CASSLSMEDEQYF. CDR3 coding DNA: TGTGCCAGCAGTTTATCGATGGAAGACGAGCAGTACTTC. The chain carries TRBV27 and TRBJ2-7; D gene ambiguous. Germline V gives CDR1 MNHEY, CDR2 SMNVEV (reference sequence). This CDR3 comprises 13 residues. Trimming pared 0 bases from V and 5 bases from J, leaving 8 bases between.